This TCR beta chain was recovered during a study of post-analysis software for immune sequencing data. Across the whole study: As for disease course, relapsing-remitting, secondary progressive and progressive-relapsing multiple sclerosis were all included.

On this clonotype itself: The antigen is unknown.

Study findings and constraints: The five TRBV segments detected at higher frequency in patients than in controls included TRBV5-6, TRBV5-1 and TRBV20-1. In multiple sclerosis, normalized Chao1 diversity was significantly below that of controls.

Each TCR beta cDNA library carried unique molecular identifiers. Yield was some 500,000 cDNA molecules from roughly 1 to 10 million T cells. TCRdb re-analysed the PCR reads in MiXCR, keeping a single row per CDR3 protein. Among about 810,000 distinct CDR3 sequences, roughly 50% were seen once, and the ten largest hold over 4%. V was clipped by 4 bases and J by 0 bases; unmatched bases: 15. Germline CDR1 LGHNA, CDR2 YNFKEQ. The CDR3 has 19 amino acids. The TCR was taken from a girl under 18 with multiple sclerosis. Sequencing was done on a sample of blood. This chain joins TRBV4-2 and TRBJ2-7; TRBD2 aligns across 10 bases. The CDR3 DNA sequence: TGTGCCAGCAGCCGAGGGGCGAAGGCACTAGCGGGGAGCTCCTACGAGCAGTACTTC. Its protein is CASSRGAKALAGSSYEQYF.